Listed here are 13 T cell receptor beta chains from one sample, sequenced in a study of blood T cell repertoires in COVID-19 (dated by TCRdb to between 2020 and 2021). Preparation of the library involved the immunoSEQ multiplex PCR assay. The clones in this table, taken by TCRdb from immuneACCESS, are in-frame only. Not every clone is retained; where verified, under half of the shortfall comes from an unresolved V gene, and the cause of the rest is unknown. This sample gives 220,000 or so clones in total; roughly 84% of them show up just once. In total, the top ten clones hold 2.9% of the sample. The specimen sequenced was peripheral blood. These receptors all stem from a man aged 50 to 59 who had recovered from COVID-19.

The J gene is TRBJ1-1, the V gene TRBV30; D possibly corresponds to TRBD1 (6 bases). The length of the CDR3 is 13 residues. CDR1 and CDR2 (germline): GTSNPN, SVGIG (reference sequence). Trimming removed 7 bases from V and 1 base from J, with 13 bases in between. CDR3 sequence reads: CASSGTKNTEAFF. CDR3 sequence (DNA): TGTGCCTCCTCCGGGACAAAGAACACTGAAGCTTTCTTT.

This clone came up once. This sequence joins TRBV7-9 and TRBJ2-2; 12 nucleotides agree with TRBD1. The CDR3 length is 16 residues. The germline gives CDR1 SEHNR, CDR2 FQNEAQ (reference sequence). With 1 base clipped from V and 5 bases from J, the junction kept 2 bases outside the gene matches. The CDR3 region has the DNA TGTGCCAGCAGCTTAGGGGACAGGGGGCAGACCGGGGAGCTGTTTTTT. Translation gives CASSLGDRGQTGELFF.

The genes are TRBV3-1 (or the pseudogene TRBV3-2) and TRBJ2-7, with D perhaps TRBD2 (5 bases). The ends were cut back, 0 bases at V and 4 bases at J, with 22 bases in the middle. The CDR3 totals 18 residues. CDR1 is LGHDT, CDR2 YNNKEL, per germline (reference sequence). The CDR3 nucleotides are TGTGCCAGCAGCCAAGACCCGACGGGATTGGATTCTGTGTACGAGCAGTACTTC. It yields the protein CASSQDPTGLDSVYEQYF.

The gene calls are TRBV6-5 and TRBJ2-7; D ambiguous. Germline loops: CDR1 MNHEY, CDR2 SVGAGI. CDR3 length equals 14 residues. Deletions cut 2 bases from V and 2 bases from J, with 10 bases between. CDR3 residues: CASSYSSLTYEQYF. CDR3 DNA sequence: TGTGCCAGCAGTTACAGTTCCCTAACCTACGAGCAGTACTTC.

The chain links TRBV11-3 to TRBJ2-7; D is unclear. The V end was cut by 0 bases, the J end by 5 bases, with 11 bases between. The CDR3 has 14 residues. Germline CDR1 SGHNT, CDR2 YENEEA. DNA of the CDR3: TGTGCCAGCAGCTTAGACTTCACTTCGAACGAGCAGTACTTC. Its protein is CASSLDFTSNEQYF.

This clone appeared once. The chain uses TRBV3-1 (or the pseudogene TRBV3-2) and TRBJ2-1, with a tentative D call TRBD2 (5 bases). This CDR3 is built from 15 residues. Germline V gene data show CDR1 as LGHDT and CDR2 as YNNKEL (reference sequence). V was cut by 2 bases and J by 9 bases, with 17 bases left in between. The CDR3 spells CASSQKMGGWVEQFF. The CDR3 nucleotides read TGTGCCAGCAGCCAAAAAATGGGCGGGTGGGTTGAGCAGTTCTTC.

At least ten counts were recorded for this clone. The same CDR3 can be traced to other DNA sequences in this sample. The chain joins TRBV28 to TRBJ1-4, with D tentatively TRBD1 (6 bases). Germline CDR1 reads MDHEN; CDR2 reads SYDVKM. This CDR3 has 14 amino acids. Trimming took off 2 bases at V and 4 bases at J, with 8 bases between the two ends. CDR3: CASSLRRGNEKLFF. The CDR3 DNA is TGTGCCAGCAGTTTACGCAGGGGTAATGAAAAACTGTTTTTT. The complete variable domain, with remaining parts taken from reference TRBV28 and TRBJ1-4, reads DVKVTQSSRYLVKRTGEKVFLECVQDMDHENMFWYRQDPGLGLRLIYFSYDVKMKEKGDIPEGYSVSREKKERFSLILESASTNQTSMYLCASSLRRGNEKLFFGSGTQLSVL.

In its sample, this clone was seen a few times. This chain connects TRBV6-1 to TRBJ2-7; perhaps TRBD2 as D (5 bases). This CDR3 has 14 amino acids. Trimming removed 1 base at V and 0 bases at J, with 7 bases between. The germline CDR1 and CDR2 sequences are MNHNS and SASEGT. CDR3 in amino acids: CASSEGAGSYEQYF. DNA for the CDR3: TGTGCCAGCAGTGAAGGGGCGGGCTCCTACGAGCAGTACTTC.

The CDR3, as DNA: TGTGCCAGCAGCTTAGCCGGACAGGGCTTCGAGCAGTACTTC. Encoded protein: CASSLAGQGFEQYF. The rearrangement joins TRBV7-9 to TRBJ2-7; 8 bases align to TRBD1. The CDR3 contains 14 residues. CDR1 SEHNR and CDR2 FQNEAQ come from the germline V gene (reference sequence). V trimming: 0 bases; J trimming: 6 bases; junction bases outside the gene matches: 4.

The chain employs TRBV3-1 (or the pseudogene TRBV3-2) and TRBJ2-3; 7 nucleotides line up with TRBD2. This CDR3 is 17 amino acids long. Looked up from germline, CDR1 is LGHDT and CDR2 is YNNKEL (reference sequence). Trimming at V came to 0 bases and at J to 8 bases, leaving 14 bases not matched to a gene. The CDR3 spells CASSQDALSGVRVTQYF. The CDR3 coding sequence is TGTGCCAGCAGCCAAGATGCCCTAAGCGGGGTTCGGGTTACGCAGTATTTT.

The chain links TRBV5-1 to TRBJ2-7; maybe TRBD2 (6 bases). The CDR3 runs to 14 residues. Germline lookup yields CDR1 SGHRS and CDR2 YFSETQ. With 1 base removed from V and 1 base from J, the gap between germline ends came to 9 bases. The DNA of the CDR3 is TGCGCCAGCAGCTTGCCAGGGACTTCCTACGAGCAGTACTTC. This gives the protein CASSLPGTSYEQYF. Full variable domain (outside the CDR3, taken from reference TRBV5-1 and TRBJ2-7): KAGVTQTPRYLIKTRGQQVTLSCSPISGHRSVSWYQQTPGQGLQFLFEYFSETQRNKGNFPGRFSGRQFSNSRSEMNVSTLELGDSALYLCASSLPGTSYEQYFGPGTRLTVT.

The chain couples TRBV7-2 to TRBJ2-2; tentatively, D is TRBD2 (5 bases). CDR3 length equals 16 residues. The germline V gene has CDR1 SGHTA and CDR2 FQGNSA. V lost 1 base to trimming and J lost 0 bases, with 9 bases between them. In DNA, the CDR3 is TGTGCCAGCAGCTTAGGGGGTAGCGCGAACACCGGGGAGCTGTTTTTT. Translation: CASSLGGSANTGELFF.

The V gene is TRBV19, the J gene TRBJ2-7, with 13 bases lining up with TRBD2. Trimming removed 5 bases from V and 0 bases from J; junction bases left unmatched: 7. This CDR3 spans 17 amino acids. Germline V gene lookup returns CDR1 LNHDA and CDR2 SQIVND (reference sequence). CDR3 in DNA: TGTGCCAGTAGTCCTGGGACTAGCGGGACCCGCTCCTACGAGCAGTACTTC. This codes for CASSPGTSGTRSYEQYF.